This TCR beta chain was recorded in a study of T cell responses to AZD1222 COVID-19 vaccine. Study-level background: Analyses pooled second doses at about 4 or about 12 weeks. Study-wide points: The donor cohort was predominantly white British with a female majority, and clonal diversity may have been underestimated. Just a handful of AZD1222 recipients tested seropositive at baseline.

CDR1 is LNHNV, CDR2 YYDKDF, per germline (reference sequence). V was trimmed by 6 bases and J by 0 bases, leaving 12 bases between them. CDR3 length: 14 residues. Generated by immunoSEQ multiplex PCR, the TCRdb table keeps only in-frame clones and is missing some. The sample has approximately 100,000 clones; more than 85% are singletons. With respect to this clone: No antigen is known for it.

The material sequenced was peripheral blood, taken on day 0 of AZD1222 vaccination. This sequence originates from an adult in good health. The rearrangement uses TRBV15 and TRBJ2-7, with D tentatively TRBD2 (6 bases). In nucleotides, the CDR3 is TGTGCCACCAGTGGTACGGGAGACTCCTACGAGCAGTACTTC. Protein sequence: CATSGTGDSYEQYF.